The 28 T cell receptor beta chains below all came from one sample that was sequenced in a study of radiotherapy plus CTLA-4 blockade in lung cancer. Only in-frame clones appear in the TCRdb table, and some are missing; sequencing was by immunoSEQ multiplex PCR. The sample contains around 44,000 clones, approximately 86% of which appear only once. The sample here was peripheral blood, taken from a patient treated with radiotherapy plus ipilimumab. The receptors derive from a human donor with non-small cell lung cancer that progressed on radiotherapy plus ipilimumab. Some clones in this sample may be carry-over from other donors' samples.

The gene calls are TRBV16 and TRBJ1-2; 7 nucleotides agree with TRBD1. This CDR3 has 15 amino acids. Trimming at V came to 0 bases and at J to 4 bases, leaving 5 bases not matched to a gene. Per germline, CDR1 KGHSY and CDR2 FQNENV. The CDR3 sequence is CASSQSVPGGYGYTF. CDR3 nucleotide sequence: TGTGCCAGCAGCCAATCGGTACCAGGGGGCTATGGCTACACCTTC.

The rearrangement links TRBV6-5 to TRBJ2-7, with D maybe TRBD1 (7 bases). The germline V gene encodes CDR1 MNHEY and CDR2 SVGAGI. V dropped 2 bases and J dropped 0 bases, with 11 bases sitting between them. The CDR3 runs to 15 residues. CDR3 protein: CASSYAGQSSYEQYF. Written as DNA, the CDR3 is TGTGCCAGCAGTTACGCGGGACAGTCCTCCTACGAGCAGTACTTC.

The chain employs TRBV6-5 and TRBJ2-1; D unresolved. Trimming pared 5 bases from V and 6 bases from J, leaving 14 bases between. The CDR3 length is 14 residues. CDR1 and CDR2 (germline): MNHEY, SVGAGI. The CDR3 DNA is TGTGCCAGCAGTACCCGGGTACCCCCCAATGAGCAGTTCTTC. Encoded protein: CASSTRVPPNEQFF.

The rearrangement uses TRBV9 and TRBJ2-3, with D possibly matching TRBD1 (6 bases). V lost 4 bases, J lost 1 base, and 16 bases lay in between. Germline assignment: CDR1 SGDLS and CDR2 YYNGEE. The CDR3 spans 16 residues. CDR3 nucleotide sequence: TGTGCCAGCAGCACCGGACCCAGGGGCGGCACAGATACGCAGTATTTT. This translates into CASSTGPRGGTDTQYF.

V and J are TRBV29-1 and TRBJ2-5; tentative D call: TRBD2 (5 bases). Germline V gene lookup returns CDR1 SQVTM and CDR2 ANQGSEA. V dropped 1 base and J dropped 5 bases, with 11 bases sitting between them. The CDR3 spans 13 residues. In DNA form, the CDR3 reads TGCAGCGTTGAAGGGCTAGCCGTCGAGACCCAGTACTTC. The encoded protein is CSVEGLAVETQYF. Full variable domain (remainder filled in from reference TRBV29-1 and TRBJ2-5): SAVISQKPSRDICQRGTSLTIQCQVDSQVTMMFWYRQQPGQSLTLIATANQGSEATYESGFVIDKFPISRPNLTFSTLTVSNMSPEDSSIYLCSVEGLAVETQYFGPGTRLLVL.

The chain links TRBV5-5 to TRBJ2-7; 9 bases match TRBD2. The CDR3 totals 15 residues. In germline, CDR1 is SGHKS, CDR2 YYEKEE (reference sequence). V lost 0 bases to trimming and J lost 3 bases; unmatched junction nucleotides: 4. As DNA, the CDR3 is TGTGCCAGCAGCTTGGATCTAGCGGGGTACTACGAGCAGTACTTC. It specifies CASSLDLAGYYEQYF.

The chain employs TRBV7-8 and TRBJ1-4; TRBD1 matches at 11 bases. With V trimmed by 4 bases and J by 10 bases, 8 bases remained unmatched. Germline-derived CDR1 and CDR2 are SGHVS and FQNEAQ. The CDR3 length is 15 residues. CDR3 amino acids: CASSSSGTGGLKLFF. CDR3 nucleotides: TGTGCCAGCAGCTCCTCCGGGACAGGGGGTTTAAAACTGTTTTTT. Drawing the rest from reference TRBV7-8 and TRBJ1-4, the complete variable domain is GAGVSQSPRYKVAKRGQDVALRCDPISGHVSLFWYQQALGQGPEFLTYFQNEAQLDKSGLPSDRFFAERPEGSVSTLKIQRTQQEDSAVYLCASSSSGTGGLKLFFGSGTQLSVL.

The J gene is TRBJ1-2, the V gene TRBV12-5; 10 nucleotides agree with TRBD1. CDR3 length: 16 residues. V lost 4 bases and J lost 4; bases outside the gene matches: 9. The germline CDR1 and CDR2 sequences are LGHNT and FRNRAP. The CDR3 is CASGSSPGQGIYGYTF. In DNA, the CDR3 is TGTGCTAGTGGTTCGAGCCCGGGACAGGGGATCTATGGCTACACCTTC.

The chain combines TRBV11-2 with TRBJ2-1; D is possibly TRBD1 (6 bases). Between the trimmed V and J ends, which lost 4 bases and 7 bases, there was a span of 14 bases. Looked up from germline, CDR1 is SGHAT and CDR2 is FQNNGV. This CDR3 region has 14 residues. Here the CDR3 reads CASSSGHPGNEQFF. CDR3 in DNA: TGTGCCAGCAGCTCGGGACACCCCGGGAATGAGCAGTTCTTC. Full variable domain (outside the CDR3, taken from reference TRBV11-2 and TRBJ2-1): EAGVAQSPRYKIIEKRQSVAFWCNPISGHATLYWYQQILGQGPKLLIQFQNNGVVDDSQLPKDRFSAERLKGVDSTLKIQPAKLEDSAVYLCASSSGHPGNEQFFGPGTRLTVL.

This rearrangement joins TRBV2 to TRBJ1-1, with TRBD1 matching 7 bases. In germline, CDR1 is SNHLY, CDR2 FYNNEI. The CDR3 consists of 14 residues. V trimming: 6 bases; J trimming: 4 bases; junction bases outside the gene matches: 8. For the CDR3, the DNA is TGTGCCAGCAGAAGCCGACAGGGAGGCACTGAAGCTTTCTTT. Translating gives CASRSRQGGTEAFF.

J is TRBJ2-7 and V is TRBV5-1, with 11 positions matching TRBD1. The J segment lost 5 bases and the V segment lost 5 bases, leaving 12 bases of the junction unmatched. The CDR3 is made up of 16 amino acids. Germline V gene lookup returns CDR1 SGHRS and CDR2 YFSETQ. CDR3 amino acids: CASRPLAGTGGNEQYF. The CDR3 nucleotides read TGCGCCAGCAGACCTCTGGCCGGGACAGGGGGAAACGAGCAGTACTTC.

V and J are TRBV7-2 and TRBJ2-7, with D perhaps TRBD1 (6 bases). The CDR3 length is 14 residues. The germline V gene has CDR1 SGHTA and CDR2 FQGNSA. V lost 1 base and J lost 1, with 8 bases in between. The CDR3 here is CASSLVRGSYEQYF. The CDR3 coding sequence is TGTGCCAGCAGCTTAGTCAGGGGTTCCTACGAGCAGTACTTC. The whole variable domain, remainder taken from reference TRBV7-2 and TRBJ2-7, is GAGVSQSPSNKVTEKGKDVELRCDPISGHTALYWYRQSLGQGLEFLIYFQGNSAPDKSGLPSDRFSAERTGGSVSTLTIQRTQQEDSAVYLCASSLVRGSYEQYFGPGTRLTVT.

The V and J genes are TRBV29-1 and TRBJ2-2; 11 nucleotides align to TRBD2. Germline values: CDR1 SQVTM, CDR2 ANQGSEA. The V and J ends lost 6 bases and 5 bases, in that order; junction bases with no gene match: 5. The CDR3 has 14 amino acids. CDR3 loop: CSVDSGRVTGELFF. In DNA form, the CDR3 reads TGCAGCGTGGATAGCGGGAGGGTTACCGGGGAGCTGTTTTTT.

The chain combines TRBV7-9 with TRBJ2-5; 8 nucleotides match TRBD1. Germline lookup yields CDR1 SEHNR and CDR2 FQNEAQ (reference sequence). V lost 7 bases, J lost 7 bases, and 17 bases stayed unmatched. CDR3 length: 16 residues. CDR3 nucleotide sequence: TGTGCCAGCATTCTTTCGACGGACAGGGAGACAGGGACCCAGTACTTC. Residues: CASILSTDRETGTQYF.

This clone occurred once. This chain uses TRBV29-1 with TRBJ2-1, with 9 positions matching TRBD1. The length of the CDR3 is 14 residues. In germline, CDR1 is SQVTM, CDR2 ANQGSEA. V shed 6 bases, J shed 6 bases, and the junction held 9 bases outside the gene matches. The CDR3 sequence: CSVPRDREVNEQFF. CDR3 in DNA: TGCAGCGTCCCCCGGGACAGGGAGGTCAATGAGCAGTTCTTC.

This clone was seen a few times. The genes are TRBV10-2 and TRBJ2-3; D is ambiguous. The CDR3 has 11 residues. CDR1 WSHSY and CDR2 SAAADI come from the germline V gene. Written as DNA, the CDR3 is TGCGCTCGGGTTTACACAGATACGCAGTATTTT. This sequence encodes CARVYTDTQYF.

The chain combines TRBV7-6 with TRBJ2-1, with a tentative D call TRBD2 (5 bases). The CDR3 consists of 15 residues. Germline V gives CDR1 SGHVS, CDR2 FNYEAQ. The V and J ends lost 5 bases and 4 bases respectively, with 15 bases between them. The CDR3 DNA is TGTGCCAGCAGCCCTGATCAGAGGAGGTACAATGAGCAGTTCTTC. This gives the protein CASSPDQRRYNEQFF.

The chain is built from TRBV6-6 and TRBJ1-2; D not certain. CDR1 MNHNY and CDR2 SVGAGI come from the germline V gene (reference sequence). CDR3 length: 11 amino acids. The V end was cut by 8 bases, the J end by 2 bases, with 6 bases between. The CDR3 sequence: CASGGNYGYTF. The CDR3 nucleotides are TGTGCCAGCGGAGGAAACTATGGCTACACCTTC.

The CDR3 reads CASSLRPPGQEHSPLHF. CDR3 in DNA: TGCGCCAGCAGCTTAAGGCCGCCGGGACAGGAGCACTCACCCCTCCACTTT. The V call is TRBV5-1, the J call TRBJ1-6; 8 positions match TRBD1. V lost 2 bases to trimming and J lost 10 bases; unmatched junction nucleotides: 14. Germline-derived CDR1 and CDR2 are SGHRS and YFSETQ. There are 17 residues in the CDR3.

The chain combines TRBV2 with TRBJ2-3; D uncertain. The CDR3 totals 13 residues. Per the germline V gene, CDR1 is SNHLY and CDR2 is FYNNEI. The V end was cut by 6 bases, the J end by 6 bases, with 13 bases between. This chain's CDR3 is CASSAAVRDTQYF. The CDR3 DNA sequence: TGTGCCAGCAGCGCGGCCGTTCGGGATACGCAGTATTTT.

V usage is TRBV18 and J usage is TRBJ2-1, with D tentatively TRBD1 (5 bases). CDR3 length: 15 amino acids. CDR1 and CDR2 (germline): KGHSH, LQKENI. The V gene lost 4 bases and the J gene lost 3 bases, with 13 bases spanning the gap. The CDR3 DNA reads as TGTGCCAGCTCACTCGGCAGGGCCTTCTACAATGAGCAGTTCTTC. This encodes CASSLGRAFYNEQFF.

The V and J genes are TRBV6-5 and TRBJ1-2; the D gene is possibly TRBD1 (5 bases). Trimming stripped 10 bases from V and 3 bases from J, with 18 bases between. Per the germline V gene, CDR1 is MNHEY and CDR2 is SVGAGI. This CDR3 has 14 residues. CDR3 nucleotide sequence: TGTGCCACCAAATATGGGGCGAAGGACTATGGCTACACCTTC. It is translated as CATKYGAKDYGYTF.

The chain combines TRBV7-3 with TRBJ2-3; unclear D gene. Germline CDR1 reads SGHTA; CDR2 reads FQGTGA. Between the trimmed V and J ends, which lost 5 bases and 4 bases, there was a span of 13 bases. There are 14 residues in the CDR3. The CDR3, as DNA: TGTGCCAGCAGCCTCGAGTTACTTTCAGATACGCAGTATTTT. It yields the protein CASSLELLSDTQYF.

V and J are TRBV5-1 and TRBJ2-7, with a weak D call TRBD1 (5 bases). Trimming shortened V by 0 bases and J by 5 bases, and 15 bases separated the two germline ends. CDR3 length: 15 residues. Germline V gives CDR1 SGHRS, CDR2 YFSETQ. The CDR3 loop reads CASSLGQSQSNEQYF. DNA for the CDR3: TGCGCCAGCAGCTTGGGACAGTCCCAGTCCAACGAGCAGTACTTC.

This sequence joins TRBV14 and TRBJ2-7; TRBD2 aligns across 9 bases. The CDR3 is 15 amino acids. Germline V gene data show CDR1 as SGHDN and CDR2 as FVKESK. V lost 4 bases to trimming and J lost 5 bases; unmatched junction nucleotides: 9. This chain's CDR3 is CASSLQWGGRDEQYF. The CDR3 DNA follows: TGTGCCAGCAGCCTCCAGTGGGGCGGGAGGGACGAGCAGTACTTC.

This clone has a handful of counts. The V gene is TRBV4-1, the J gene TRBJ1-2; tentatively, D is TRBD1 (5 bases). Germline-derived CDR1 and CDR2 are MGHRA and YSYEKL. This CDR3 contains 14 residues. With 5 bases removed from V and 4 bases from J, the gap between germline ends came to 14 bases. The CDR3 region has the DNA TGCGCCAGCAGCTTACCCGGGACTCTCTATGGCTACACCTTC. It yields the protein CASSLPGTLYGYTF.

V usage is TRBV5-4 and J usage is TRBJ2-3, with a possible D match to TRBD2 (6 bases). Germline V CDR1 and CDR2: SGHNT, YYREEE (reference sequence). There are 15 residues in the CDR3. Trimming took 4 bases from V and 3 from J, leaving 15 bases between them. This chain's CDR3 is CASSGGTLVTDTQYF. In DNA, the CDR3 is TGTGCCAGCAGCGGGGGGACTCTAGTAACAGATACGCAGTATTTT.

J is TRBJ2-4 and V is TRBV27; 11 positions match TRBD1. CDR1 and CDR2 from the germline V gene are MNHEY and SMNVEV (reference sequence). The CDR3 totals 16 residues. The trim removed 6 bases at V and 10 bases at J, leaving 14 bases unmatched. CDR3: CASSPGQGASLGIQYF. The CDR3 DNA sequence: TGTGCCAGCAGCCCAGGACAGGGGGCCTCCTTAGGGATTCAGTACTTC.